This T cell receptor (beta chain) was obtained from a study of tumor-infiltrating lymphocytes in primary liver carcinoma. Unsorted bulk tissue of about 19-31 mg yielded co-extracted RNA and DNA. Points from the study as a whole: When set against blood, tumors had a significantly higher top-250-clone fraction (p = 0.039).

After removal of 3 bases from V and 6 bases from J, the junction contained 8 bases not matched to a gene. The CDR3 loop spans 15 amino acids. This clonotype was seen at least ten times. The antigen is unknown. cDNA specific to TCR beta was made from around 450 ng of total RNA, with a constant-region primer employed for priming. Employing slightly modified ARM-PCR, three nested multiplex PCR rounds were run, and these gave rise to the TCR beta libraries. The study ran its first two PCR rounds for nine to ten cycles each, using TRBV1-TRBV30 forward primers and a C-beta reverse primer. TCRdb re-called the multiplex PCR reads with MiXCR, one entry per CDR3 protein. The data show roughly 100,000 distinct CDR3 sequences, over 55% seen once.

The sequenced material came from liver tumor tissue from sampling region 5. Subset noted: tumor region T5, tumor centre. The origin of this receptor is a woman in her sixties with primary liver carcinoma and hepatitis B virus infection. The gene calls are TRBV12-3 or TRBV12-4 and TRBJ2-7; 10 nucleotides line up with TRBD1. The CDR3 region has the DNA TGTGCCAGCAGTTTCATGGGACAGGGGATGGCCGAGCAGTACTTC. This encodes CASSFMGQGMAEQYF.